The sequence of this TCR beta chain was determined in a study of blood T cell repertoires in COVID-19. In the source study's methods: Estimated nucleated cell counts came from reference gene primer amplification. Assay: immunoSEQ multiplex PCR; the TCRdb copy retains only in-frame clones and omits some. V and J calls plus clone size are reproduced from that table; the DNA served to infer D and trimming. Among over 85,000 clones listed, over 65% were seen once. Germline V gives CDR1 KGHSH, CDR2 LQKENI. The length of the CDR3 is 15 residues. The V gene lost 0 bases and the J gene lost 9 bases, with 15 bases spanning the gap.

The gene calls are TRBV18 and TRBJ2-1; D is possibly TRBD2 (5 bases). The clonotype comes from an elderly woman with acute or convalescent COVID-19. The sample comprised peripheral blood. The CDR3 DNA sequence: TGTGCCAGCTCACCACCGCGGACTGGCCCCCTTGAGCAGTTCTTC. Protein product: CASSPPRTGPLEQFF.